This TCR beta chain was documented in a study of tumor-infiltrating lymphocytes in primary liver carcinoma. The germline CDR1 and CDR2 sequences are SGHRS and YFSETQ. The CDR3 spans 16 residues. Starting from 500 ng of total RNA, TCR beta cDNA was produced with a primer in the constant region. ARM-PCR was slightly modified, and three nested multiplex PCR rounds with it gave rise to the TCR beta libraries. The first two PCR rounds, approximately 10 cycles each, used TRBV1-TRBV30 forward primers and a C-beta reverse primer. MiXCR was run by TCRdb on the multiplex PCR reads, yielding one entry per CDR3 protein. Of approximately 330,000 distinct CDR3 sequences listed, less than 75% were seen once; the top ten hold about 6.1%. Points on this clonotype: An end of the junction does not agree with germline; a read error may underlie this.

Germline DNA was also extracted, and blood RNA derived from unsorted whole blood. The sequenced sample consisted of peripheral blood. This receptor was taken from a man aged 40-50 years with primary liver carcinoma and hepatitis B virus infection. The rearrangement joins TRBV5-1 to TRBJ2-2, with 7 bases fitting TRBD1. The CDR3, as DNA: TGCGCCAGCAGCTTGGAAGGACAGGCTAACACCGGGGAGCTGTGTTTT. Translation: CASSLEGQANTGELCF.